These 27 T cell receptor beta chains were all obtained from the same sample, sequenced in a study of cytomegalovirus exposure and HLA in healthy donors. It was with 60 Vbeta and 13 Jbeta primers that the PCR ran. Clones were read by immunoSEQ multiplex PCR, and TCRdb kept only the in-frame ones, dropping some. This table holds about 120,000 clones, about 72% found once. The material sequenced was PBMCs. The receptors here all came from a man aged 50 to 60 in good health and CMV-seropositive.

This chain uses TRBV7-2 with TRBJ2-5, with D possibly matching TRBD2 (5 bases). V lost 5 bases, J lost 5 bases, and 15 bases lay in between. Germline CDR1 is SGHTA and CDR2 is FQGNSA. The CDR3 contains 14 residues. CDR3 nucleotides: TGTGCCAGCAGCGCAAGGAACCGCGGGGAGACCCAGTACTTC. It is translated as CASSARNRGETQYF. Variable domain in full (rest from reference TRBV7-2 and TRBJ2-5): GAGVSQSPSNKVTEKGKDVELRCDPISGHTALYWYRQSLGQGLEFLIYFQGNSAPDKSGLPSDRFSAERTGGSVSTLTIQRTQQEDSAVYLCASSARNRGETQYFGPGTRLLVL.

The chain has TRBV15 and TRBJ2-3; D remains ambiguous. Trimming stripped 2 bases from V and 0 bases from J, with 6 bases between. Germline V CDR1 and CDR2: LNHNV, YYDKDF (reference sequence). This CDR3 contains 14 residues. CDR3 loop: CATSRIASTDTQYF. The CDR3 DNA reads TGTGCCACCAGCAGAATAGCCAGCACAGATACGCAGTATTTT.

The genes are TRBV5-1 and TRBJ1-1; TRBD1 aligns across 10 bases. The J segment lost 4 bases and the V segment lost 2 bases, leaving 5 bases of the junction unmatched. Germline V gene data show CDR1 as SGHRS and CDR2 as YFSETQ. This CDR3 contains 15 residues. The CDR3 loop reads CASSFRQGAGTEAFF. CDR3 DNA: TGCGCCAGCAGCTTTAGACAGGGGGCGGGCACTGAAGCTTTCTTT.

The CDR3 region has the DNA TGTGCCAGCAGTTTCATTGTCCGCAATCAGCCCCAGCATTTT. Protein sequence: CASSFIVRNQPQHF. The genes are TRBV28 and TRBJ1-5, with D hard to call. The length of the CDR3 is 14 residues. Trimming cost V 3 bases and J 2 bases, with 8 bases left between them. CDR1 is MDHEN, CDR2 SYDVKM, per germline.

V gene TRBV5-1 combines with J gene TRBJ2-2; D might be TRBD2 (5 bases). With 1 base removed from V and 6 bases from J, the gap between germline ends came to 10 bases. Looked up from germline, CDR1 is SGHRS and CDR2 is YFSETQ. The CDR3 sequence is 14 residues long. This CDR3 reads CASSLTVSAGELFF. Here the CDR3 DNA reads TGCGCCAGCAGCTTGACAGTTAGCGCCGGGGAGCTGTTTTTT.

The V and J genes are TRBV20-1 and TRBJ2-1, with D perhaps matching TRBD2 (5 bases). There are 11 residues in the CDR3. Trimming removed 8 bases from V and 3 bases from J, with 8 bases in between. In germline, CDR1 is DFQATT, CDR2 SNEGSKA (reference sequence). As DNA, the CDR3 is TGCAGTTTAGGGAGCTACAATGAGCAGTTCTTC. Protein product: CSLGSYNEQFF.

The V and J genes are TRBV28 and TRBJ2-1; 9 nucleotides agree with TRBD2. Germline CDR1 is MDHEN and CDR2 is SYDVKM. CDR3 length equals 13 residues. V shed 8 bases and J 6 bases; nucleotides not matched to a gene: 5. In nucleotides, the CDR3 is TGTGCCAGCCATAGCGGGAGATTCAATGAGCAGTTCTTC. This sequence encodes CASHSGRFNEQFF.

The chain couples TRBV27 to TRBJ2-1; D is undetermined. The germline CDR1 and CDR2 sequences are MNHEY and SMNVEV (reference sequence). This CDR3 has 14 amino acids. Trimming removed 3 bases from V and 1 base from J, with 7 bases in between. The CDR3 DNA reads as TGTGCCAGCAGTTTCGAGTCATCCTACAATGAGCAGTTCTTC. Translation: CASSFESSYNEQFF.

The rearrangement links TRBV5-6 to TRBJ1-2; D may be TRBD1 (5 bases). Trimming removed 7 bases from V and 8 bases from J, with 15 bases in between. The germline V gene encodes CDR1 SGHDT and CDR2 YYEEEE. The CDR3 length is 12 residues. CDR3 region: CASALGGNGYTF. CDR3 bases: TGTGCCAGCGCTCTGGGGGGGAACGGCTACACCTTC.

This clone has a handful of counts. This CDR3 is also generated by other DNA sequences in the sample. The CDR3 here is CASSLGSSYNSPLHF. The CDR3 region has the DNA TGTGCCAGCAGCTTAGGCAGCTCCTATAATTCACCCCTCCACTTT. The chain employs TRBV7-9 and TRBJ1-6; D call uncertain. The V end lost 1 base, the J end lost 0 bases, and 4 bases lay between the germline ends. The germline V gene encodes CDR1 SEHNR and CDR2 FQNEAQ (reference sequence). This CDR3 spans 15 amino acids.

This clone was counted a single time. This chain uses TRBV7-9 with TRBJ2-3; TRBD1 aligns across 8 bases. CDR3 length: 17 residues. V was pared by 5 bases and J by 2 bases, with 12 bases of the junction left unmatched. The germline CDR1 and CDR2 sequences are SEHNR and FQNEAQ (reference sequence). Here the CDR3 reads CASSRPPDRAPTDTQYF. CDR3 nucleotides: TGTGCCAGCAGCCGGCCCCCGGACAGGGCACCCACAGATACGCAGTATTTT. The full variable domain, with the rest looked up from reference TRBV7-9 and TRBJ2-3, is DTGVSQNPRHKITKRGQNVTFRCDPISEHNRLYWYRQTLGQGPEFLTYFQNEAQLEKSRLLSDRFSAERPKGSFSTLEIQRTEQGDSAMYLCASSRPPDRAPTDTQYFGPGTRLTVL.

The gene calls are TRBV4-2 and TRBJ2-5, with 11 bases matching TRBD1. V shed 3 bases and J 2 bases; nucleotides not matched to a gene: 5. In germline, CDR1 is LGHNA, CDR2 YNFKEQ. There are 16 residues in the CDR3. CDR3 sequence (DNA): TGTGCCAGCAGCCATAGGACAGGGGGCACTCAAGAGACCCAGTACTTC. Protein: CASSHRTGGTQETQYF.

As DNA, the CDR3 is TGTGCCAGCAGTTACTCCCGGACTAGCGGGAGAAACGAGCAGTACTTC. Protein: CASSYSRTSGRNEQYF. The chain joins TRBV6-5 to TRBJ2-7; 13 bases are shared with TRBD2. Germline CDR1 MNHEY, CDR2 SVGAGI. The CDR3 runs 16 residues. V shed 0 bases, J shed 5 bases, and the junction held 4 bases outside the gene matches.

This chain's CDR3 is CASSLGAFTVTQKGAGELFF. The CDR3 DNA is TGTGCCAGCAGTTTGGGGGCCTTCACGGTCACACAAAAGGGGGCCGGGGAGCTGTTTTTT. The genes are TRBV27 and TRBJ2-2; D is perhaps TRBD1 (6 bases). The V end lost 3 bases, the J end lost 6 bases, and 29 bases lay between the germline ends. Germline assignment: CDR1 MNHEY and CDR2 SMNVEV (reference sequence). This CDR3 is 20 amino acids long.

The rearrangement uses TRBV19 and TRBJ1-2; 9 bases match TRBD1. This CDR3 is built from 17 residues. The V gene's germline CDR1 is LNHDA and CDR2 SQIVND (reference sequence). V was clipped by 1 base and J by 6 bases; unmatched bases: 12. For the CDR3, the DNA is TGTGCCAGTAGTATAGCCCAGAGACAGGGGGAGGATAATGGCTACACCTTC. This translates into CASSIAQRQGEDNGYTF.

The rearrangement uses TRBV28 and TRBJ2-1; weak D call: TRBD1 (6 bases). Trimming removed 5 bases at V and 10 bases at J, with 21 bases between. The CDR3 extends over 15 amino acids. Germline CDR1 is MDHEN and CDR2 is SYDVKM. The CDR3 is CASSGGGQGRDEQFF. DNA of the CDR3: TGTGCCAGCAGTGGGGGCGGTCAAGGGCGCGACGAGCAGTTCTTC.

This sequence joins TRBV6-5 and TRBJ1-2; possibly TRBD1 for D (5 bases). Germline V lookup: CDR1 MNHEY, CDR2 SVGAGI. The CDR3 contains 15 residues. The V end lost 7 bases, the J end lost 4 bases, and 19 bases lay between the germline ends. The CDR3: CASTQRGGRAYGYTF. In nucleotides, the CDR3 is TGTGCCAGCACCCAGAGAGGCGGCAGGGCCTATGGCTACACCTTC.

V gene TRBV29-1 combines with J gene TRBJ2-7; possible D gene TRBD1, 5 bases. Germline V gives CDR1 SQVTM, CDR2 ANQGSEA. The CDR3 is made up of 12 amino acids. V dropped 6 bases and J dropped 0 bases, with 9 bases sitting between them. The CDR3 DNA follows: TGCAGCGTAGCAGGGTTCTCCTACGAGCAGTACTTC. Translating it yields CSVAGFSYEQYF.

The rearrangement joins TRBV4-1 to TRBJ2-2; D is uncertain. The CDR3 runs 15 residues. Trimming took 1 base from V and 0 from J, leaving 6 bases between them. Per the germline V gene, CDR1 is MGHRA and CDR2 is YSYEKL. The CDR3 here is CASSQAAANTGELFF. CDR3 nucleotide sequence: TGCGCCAGCAGCCAAGCCGCAGCGAACACCGGGGAGCTGTTTTTT.

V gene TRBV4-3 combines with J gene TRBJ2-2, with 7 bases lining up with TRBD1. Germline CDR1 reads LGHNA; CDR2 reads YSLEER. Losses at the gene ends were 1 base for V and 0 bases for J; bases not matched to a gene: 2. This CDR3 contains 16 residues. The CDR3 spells CASSQGQGSNTGELFF. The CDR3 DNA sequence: TGCGCCAGCAGCCAAGGACAGGGTTCGAACACCGGGGAGCTGTTTTTT.

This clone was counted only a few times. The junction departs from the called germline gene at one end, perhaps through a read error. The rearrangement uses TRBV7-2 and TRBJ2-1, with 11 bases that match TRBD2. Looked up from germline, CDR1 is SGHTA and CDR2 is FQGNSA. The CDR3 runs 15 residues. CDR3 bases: TGTGCCAGCAGCATAGCGGGGGGGCCTTACAATGAGCAGTTCTTC. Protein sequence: CASSIAGGPYNEQFF.

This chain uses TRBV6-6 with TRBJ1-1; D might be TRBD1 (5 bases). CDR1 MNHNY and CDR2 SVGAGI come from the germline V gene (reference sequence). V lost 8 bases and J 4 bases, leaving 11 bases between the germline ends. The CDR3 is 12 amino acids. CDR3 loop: CASLGGATEAFF. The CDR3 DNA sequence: TGTGCCAGCCTAGGAGGGGCCACTGAAGCTTTCTTT.

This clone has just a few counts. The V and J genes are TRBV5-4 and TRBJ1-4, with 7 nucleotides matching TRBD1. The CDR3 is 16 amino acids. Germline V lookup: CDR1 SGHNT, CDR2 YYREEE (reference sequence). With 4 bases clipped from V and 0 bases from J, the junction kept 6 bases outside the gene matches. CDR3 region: CASSLDRASTNEKLFF. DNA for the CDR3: TGTGCCAGCAGCCTTGACAGGGCCTCAACTAATGAAAAACTGTTTTTT.

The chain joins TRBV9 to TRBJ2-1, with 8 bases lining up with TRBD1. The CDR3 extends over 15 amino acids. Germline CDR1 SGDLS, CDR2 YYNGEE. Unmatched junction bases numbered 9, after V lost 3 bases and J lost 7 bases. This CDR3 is CASSEGQVRRNEQFF. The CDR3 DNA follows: TGTGCCAGCAGCGAGGGACAGGTGAGGAGGAATGAGCAGTTCTTC.

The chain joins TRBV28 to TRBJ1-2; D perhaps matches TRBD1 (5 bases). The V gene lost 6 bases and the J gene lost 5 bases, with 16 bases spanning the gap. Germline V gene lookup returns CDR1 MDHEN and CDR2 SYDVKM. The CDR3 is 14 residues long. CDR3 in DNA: TGTGCCAGCAGCCTGACGGTCAGGGATTATGGCTACACCTTC. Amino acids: CASSLTVRDYGYTF.

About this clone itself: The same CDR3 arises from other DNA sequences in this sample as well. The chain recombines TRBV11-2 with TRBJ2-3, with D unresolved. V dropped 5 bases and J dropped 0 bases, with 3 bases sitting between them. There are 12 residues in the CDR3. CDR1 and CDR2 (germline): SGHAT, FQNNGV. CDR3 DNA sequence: TGTGCCAGCAGCCCTAGCACAGATACGCAGTATTTT. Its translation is CASSPSTDTQYF.

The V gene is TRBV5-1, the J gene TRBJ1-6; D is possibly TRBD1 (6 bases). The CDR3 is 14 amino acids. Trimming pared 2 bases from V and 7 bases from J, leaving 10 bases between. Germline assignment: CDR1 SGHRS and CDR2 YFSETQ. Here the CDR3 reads CASSFGQSNSPLHF. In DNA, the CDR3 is TGCGCCAGCAGCTTCGGACAGTCAAATTCACCCCTCCACTTT.